This TCR beta chain derives from a study of cytomegalovirus exposure and HLA in healthy donors. This CDR3 contains 16 residues. After removal of 1 base from V and 6 bases from J, the junction contained 10 bases not matched to a gene. The V gene's germline CDR1 is MNHEY and CDR2 SMNVEV (reference sequence). The protocol was immunoSEQ multiplex PCR, while the TCRdb copy is restricted to in-frame clones and leaves out a portion. The sample lists about 140,000 clones; 85% to 90% were seen once. The origin of this receptor is a woman aged 18-29 years in good health and CMV-seropositive. Sample: PBMCs. The chain uses TRBV27 and TRBJ1-2, with 8 nucleotides matching TRBD1. The CDR3 sequence: CASSLYALDRVDGYTF. The DNA of the CDR3 is TGTGCCAGCAGTTTATACGCCTTGGACAGGGTGGATGGCTACACCTTC.